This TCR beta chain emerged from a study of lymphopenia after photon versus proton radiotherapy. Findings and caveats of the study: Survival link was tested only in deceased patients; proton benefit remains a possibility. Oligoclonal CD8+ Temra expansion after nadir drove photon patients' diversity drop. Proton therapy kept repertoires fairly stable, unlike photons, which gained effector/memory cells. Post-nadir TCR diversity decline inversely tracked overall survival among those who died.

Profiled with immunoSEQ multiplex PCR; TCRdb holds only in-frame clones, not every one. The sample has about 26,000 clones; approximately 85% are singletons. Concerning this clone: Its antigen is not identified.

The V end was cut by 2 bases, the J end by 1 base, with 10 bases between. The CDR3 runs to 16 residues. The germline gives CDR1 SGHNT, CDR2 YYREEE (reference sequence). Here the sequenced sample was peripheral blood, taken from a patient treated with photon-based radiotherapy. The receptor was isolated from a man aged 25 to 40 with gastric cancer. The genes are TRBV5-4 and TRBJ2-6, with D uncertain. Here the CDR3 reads CASSFPRLSGANVLTF. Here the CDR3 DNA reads TGTGCCAGCAGCTTCCCACGGCTTTCTGGGGCCAACGTCCTGACTTTC.